The TCR beta chain under discussion was sequenced for a study of blood T cell repertoires in COVID-19 (dated by TCRdb to 2019 to 2021). For the study in its entirety: Samples covering the acute and convalescent phases of COVID-19 were provided by collaborators in the United States, Italy and Spain. A de-identified subject ID, COVID-19 status, age in years and sex were almost always included in the sample metadata. Where HLA class I and class II types were available, the types were taken from metadata supplied by the sample provider, not from assay-based typing. The material from the prospective study consisted of cDNA or gDNA derived from T cells, B-cell-depleted T cells, or PBMCs. The samples were drawn from two sources: the first 160 participants of the ongoing ImmuneRACE study, and over 1,000 subjects contributed by 6 global collaborators. The repertoires were made available in a free public database intended to serve as a resource for research on the immune response to SARS-CoV-2. Subjects who had been exposed to COVID-19, were actively infected with it, or had recovered from it provided the deeply sampled blood TCRbeta repertoires that made up the dataset. Broad study findings and their caveats: The amount of clinical and demographic metadata varied by source and participant and was provided uncurated.

Regarding this clone: Its specific antigen is unknown. No quality values exist for individual bases; no much larger clone is one base distant.

The collaborating institutions used their own protocols to collect whole blood in K2EDTA tubes. For TCRbeta analysis, collaborators shipped samples in one of three forms: frozen whole blood, isolated PBMCs, or DNA extracted from either of those sample types. The junction shows trimming of 7 bases on V and 0 bases on J, plus 12 bases between the germline ends. The CDR3 numbers 15 residues from cysteine through phenylalanine. Only CDR3 DNA remains: 45 bases, in frame from the first base. The germline V gene (reference sequence) specifies LGHDT as CDR1 and YNNKEL as CDR2. TCRbeta CDR3 regions were amplified from genomic DNA using the immunoSEQ Assay, a bias-controlled multiplex PCR. The study's processing was this. The number of nucleated cells in each sample was estimated by amplification of reference gene primers within the assay. Sequence reads were collapsed and filtered to measure the absolute abundance of every unique TCRbeta CDR3 rearrangement. Productive Simpson clonality was computed per sample as the square root of Simpson's diversity index over productive rearrangements. TCRdb mirrors the immuneACCESS table, restricted to in-frame sequences. Some clones are absent from its copies; in checked studies, under half trace to an unresolved V gene, and the reason for the others is unknown. V, J and clone size derive from that table, while D and trimming were established from the DNA sequence. The sample contains roughly 69,000 clones, roughly four fifths of them found a single time. 5% to 5.5% of the sample is held by the ten biggest clonotypes.

The sequencing sample was made of peripheral blood. The sequence is built from TRBV3-1 (or the pseudogene TRBV3-2) and TRBJ1-4; the D segment cannot be called with confidence. This TCR derives from a human donor in a cohort sampled during active COVID-19. The CDR3 protein: CASTPGFSTNEKLFF. The DNA reads as follows: TGTGCCAGCACTCCGGGGTTCTCAACTAATGAAAAACTGTTTTTT.